The 28 T cell receptor beta chains below all came from one sample that was sequenced in a study of T cells in Graves' hyperthyroidism and ophthalmopathy. From RNA transcripts, TCR beta CDR3 regions were amplified. When the TCR CDR3 underwent first-round RT-PCR, the HTBI primer set was used. TCRdb independently ran MiXCR on the multiplex PCR reads; one entry per CDR3 protein. The table lists more than 450,000 distinct CDR3 sequences, roughly 15% of them singletons, with about 15% in the top ten. The sequencing input was blood. These receptors all stem from a woman in her thirties or forties with Graves' hyperthyroidism.

This chain uses TRBV6-1 with TRBJ1-1, with D uncertain. The V gene lost 5 bases and the J gene lost 3 bases, with 10 bases spanning the gap. This CDR3 has 13 amino acids. Germline CDR1 reads MNHNS; CDR2 reads SASEGT. The CDR3 DNA reads as TGTGCCAGCAGTTATTTAAGGGACACTGAAGCTTTCTTT. It encodes CASSYLRDTEAFF.

This clonotype showed up just a few times. The genes are TRBV18 and TRBJ2-5; 10 bases match TRBD1. The CDR3 covers 15 residues. Unmatched junction bases numbered 6, after V lost 6 bases and J lost 2 bases. Germline V lookup: CDR1 KGHSH, CDR2 LQKENI. Written as DNA, the CDR3 is TGTGCCAGCTCCCATGGACAGGGGGATCAAGAGACCCAGTACTTC. Encoded protein: CASSHGQGDQETQYF.

This clonotype was seen more than once but under ten times. This sequence joins TRBV6-1 and TRBJ1-1; 9 bases agree with TRBD1. The CDR3 is 14 residues long. After removal of 6 bases from V and 7 bases from J, the junction contained 9 bases not matched to a gene. Germline CDR1 reads MNHNS; CDR2 reads SASEGT. The chain's CDR3 is CASRKQGADFEAFF. CDR3 nucleotide sequence: TGTGCCAGCAGAAAACAGGGGGCCGATTTTGAAGCTTTCTTT.

This clonotype was recorded a few times. The chain links TRBV6-2 or TRBV6-3 to TRBJ2-1; 13 nucleotides line up with TRBD2. Germline-derived CDR1 and CDR2 are MNHEY and SVGEGT. This CDR3 contains 16 residues. V dropped 5 bases and J dropped 6; count of bases not matched to a gene: 7. The CDR3 region is CASSPAGTSGINEQFF. The CDR3 nucleotides are TGTGCCAGCAGTCCTGCCGGGACTAGCGGGATCAATGAGCAGTTCTTC.

The chain joins TRBV5-1 to TRBJ2-3; 15 positions agree with TRBD2. V shed 3 bases and J 4 bases; nucleotides not matched to a gene: 3. The CDR3 covers 16 residues. Germline values: CDR1 SGHRS, CDR2 YFSETQ. CDR3: CASSSGLAGGADTQYF. DNA of the CDR3: TGCGCCAGCAGCTCGGGACTAGCGGGAGGAGCAGATACGCAGTATTTT.

J is TRBJ2-3 and V is TRBV9; D perhaps matches TRBD1 (5 bases). There are 15 residues in the CDR3. Deletions cut 6 bases from V and 1 base from J, with 15 bases between. In germline, CDR1 is SGDLS, CDR2 YYNGEE. The CDR3 region is CASTLGAAGTDTQYF. The CDR3 DNA reads TGTGCCAGCACCCTAGGGGCAGCCGGCACAGATACGCAGTATTTT.

The sample holds one count of this clonotype. The CDR3 does not end in the conserved phenylalanine or tryptophan, so this is likely a read error. This sequence joins TRBV30 and TRBJ2-7; D possibly corresponds to TRBD2 (7 bases). Germline V gene lookup returns CDR1 GTSNPN and CDR2 SVGIG (reference sequence). The CDR3 loop spans 14 amino acids. Trimming shortened V by 1 base and J by 3 bases, and 13 bases separated the two germline ends. The CDR3 region is CAWSEGGGVYEQYS. In DNA, the CDR3 is TGTGCCTGGAGTGAAGGGGGGGGAGTCTACGAGCAGTACTCC.

This clonotype was picked up many times. The J gene is TRBJ2-7, the V gene TRBV5-1, with 7 bases matching TRBD2. The CDR3 contains 13 residues. Germline CDR1 is SGHRS and CDR2 is YFSETQ. Unmatched junction bases numbered 3, after V lost 4 bases and J lost 2 bases. The CDR3 DNA sequence: TGCGCCAGCAGCCCAGCGGGAACCTACGAGCAGTACTTC. Protein product: CASSPAGTYEQYF.

The V gene is TRBV12-3 or TRBV12-4, the J gene TRBJ2-7, with TRBD2 identical over 13 bases. The CDR3 extends over 13 amino acids. The J segment lost 9 bases and the V segment lost 5 bases, leaving 4 bases of the junction unmatched. The CDR3 spells CASSTSGRAGQYF. CDR3 bases: TGTGCCAGCAGTACTAGCGGGAGGGCAGGGCAGTACTTC.

The sample holds many counts of this clonotype. This chain connects TRBV5-1 to TRBJ1-1; D call uncertain. The V and J ends lost 2 bases and 0 bases respectively, with 5 bases between them. The length of the CDR3 is 13 residues. The germline V gene encodes CDR1 SGHRS and CDR2 YFSETQ. CDR3 protein: CASSFDMNTEAFF. DNA for the CDR3: TGCGCCAGCAGCTTCGATATGAACACTGAAGCTTTCTTT.

This clonotype was counted many times. The gene calls are TRBV2 and TRBJ2-3; 7 bases line up with TRBD2. The length of the CDR3 is 16 residues. Germline lookup yields CDR1 SNHLY and CDR2 FYNNEI. The V segment lost 5 bases and the J segment 4 bases; nucleotides outside the gene matches: 12. This chain's CDR3 is CASSPIVGGPADTQYF. CDR3 DNA sequence: TGTGCCAGCAGTCCAATAGTGGGAGGGCCCGCAGATACGCAGTATTTT.

This clonotype was seen ten or more times. This chain links TRBV3-1 with TRBJ1-5, with D unresolved. Germline V gene lookup returns CDR1 LGHDT and CDR2 YNNKEL (reference sequence). Between the trimmed V and J ends, which lost 0 bases and 5 bases, there was a span of 11 bases. The CDR3 is made up of 15 amino acids. CDR3 nucleotides: TGTGCCAGCAGCCAAGATGTGGGGAATCATCAGCCCCAGCATTTT. Its protein product is CASSQDVGNHQPQHF. The variable domain in full, completed from reference TRBV3-1 and TRBJ1-5, reads DTAVSQTPKYLVTQMGNDKSIKCEQNLGHDTMYWYKQDSKKFLKIMFSYNNKELIINETVPNRFSPKSPDKAHLNLHINSLELGDSAVYFCASSQDVGNHQPQHFGDGTRLSIL.

The chain links TRBV5-4 to TRBJ1-3; possibly TRBD1 for D (6 bases). V dropped 4 bases and J dropped 0 bases, with 11 bases sitting between them. The CDR3 extends over 15 amino acids. Germline lookup yields CDR1 SGHNT and CDR2 YYREEE (reference sequence). CDR3 sequence reads: CASSLQGTSGNTIYF. In DNA form, the CDR3 reads TGTGCCAGCAGCCTACAGGGTACCTCTGGAAACACCATATATTTT. Supplemented by reference TRBV5-4 and TRBJ1-3, the full variable domain reads ETGVTQSPTHLIKTRGQQVTLRCSSQSGHNTVSWYQQALGQGPQFIFQYYREEENGRGNFPPRFSGLQFPNYSSELNVNALELDDSALYLCASSLQGTSGNTIYFGEGSWLTVV.

This clonotype appeared many times. This chain links TRBV28 with TRBJ2-7, with D perhaps given as TRBD1 or TRBD2 (5 bases each). CDR1 is MDHEN, CDR2 SYDVKM, per germline. V lost 5 bases and J 3 bases, leaving 17 bases between the germline ends. This CDR3 has 15 residues. CDR3 amino acids: CASSPGTGRFYEQYF. The DNA for the CDR3 is TGTGCCAGCAGTCCTGGGACGGGCAGATTCTACGAGCAGTACTTC.

This clonotype showed up many times. The chain is built from TRBV11-2 and TRBJ2-2, with D maybe TRBD2 (6 bases). The V gene's germline CDR1 is SGHAT and CDR2 FQNNGV. Deletions cut 8 bases from V and 3 bases from J, with 16 bases between. The CDR3 is made up of 15 amino acids. CDR3 coding DNA: TGTGCCAGCCTCGGGCTAGCGTCCGACACCGGGGAGCTGTTTTTT. This sequence encodes CASLGLASDTGELFF.

The chain employs TRBV5-1 and TRBJ2-1, with a tentative D call TRBD2 (5 bases). V shed 6 bases and J shed 6 bases, with 10 bases lying between them. The CDR3 length is 12 residues. CDR1 SGHRS and CDR2 YFSETQ come from the germline V gene. CDR3 nucleotides: TGCGCCAGCACCCTTGAGGGCAATGAGCAGTTCTTC. Its translation: CASTLEGNEQFF.

Regarding this clonotype: The junction differs from germline at one of its ends, possibly a read error. The J gene is TRBJ2-2, the V gene TRBV5-8; D is possibly TRBD2 (6 bases). Per germline, CDR1 SGHTS and CDR2 YDEGEE. This CDR3 is 17 amino acids long. DNA of the CDR3: TGTGCCAGCAGCTCCATCACAAGACGAGGAGTCACCGGGGGGCTGTTTTTT. It encodes CASSSITRRGVTGGLFF. Full variable domain (outside the CDR3, taken from reference TRBV5-8 and TRBJ2-2): EAGVTQSPTHLIKTRGQQATLRCSPISGHTSVYWYQQALGLGLQFLLWYDEGEERNRGNFPPRFSGRQFPNYSSELNVNALELEDSALYLCASSSITRRGVTGGLFFGEGSRLTVL.

This clonotype was detected only a few times. The chain has TRBV7-2 and TRBJ1-1, with a possible D match to TRBD1 (5 bases). Trimming cost V 5 bases and J 3 bases, with 16 bases left between them. Germline V gene sequence: CDR1 SGHTA, CDR2 FQGNSA. CDR3 length: 15 amino acids. Here the CDR3 DNA reads TGTGCCAGCAGCCCCAGACAGATCTTCGACACTGAAGCTTTCTTT. Translating gives CASSPRQIFDTEAFF.

This clonotype was found many times. J is TRBJ2-7 and V is TRBV5-1, with D hard to call. Germline V lookup: CDR1 SGHRS, CDR2 YFSETQ. Trimming shortened V by 0 bases and J by 5 bases, and 12 bases separated the two germline ends. The CDR3 has 14 amino acids. Here the CDR3 DNA reads TGCGCCAGCAGCTTGGACTTGAGGCGAGACGAGCAGTACTTC. The encoded protein is CASSLDLRRDEQYF.

The table lists this clonotype with many counts. This chain uses TRBV30 with TRBJ2-1; D is undetermined. Trimming removed 4 bases from V and 4 bases from J, with 11 bases in between. CDR1 is GTSNPN, CDR2 SVGIG, per germline (reference sequence). This CDR3 contains 13 residues. The CDR3 DNA reads as TGTGCCTGGACAGTGGCCTCTTACAATGAGCAGTTCTTC. Its translation: CAWTVASYNEQFF.

This clonotype has a count of ten or more. The chain employs TRBV20-1 and TRBJ2-7, with D perhaps TRBD1 (6 bases). Germline V gene data show CDR1 as DFQATT and CDR2 as SNEGSKA (reference sequence). The CDR3 spans 15 residues. The V end lost 1 base, the J end lost 0 bases, and 13 bases lay between the germline ends. CDR3 coding DNA: TGCAGTGCTAGAGTTCCGGGACATAGCTCCTACGAGCAGTACTTC. This sequence encodes CSARVPGHSSYEQYF.

This clonotype was found many times. V usage is TRBV30 and J usage is TRBJ2-1, with TRBD1 identical over 10 bases. V gave up 3 bases and J gave up 3 bases; unmatched junction bases: 2. CDR3 length equals 14 residues. The germline V gene has CDR1 GTSNPN and CDR2 SVGIG (reference sequence). CDR3 region: CAWRGQGIYNEQFF. The CDR3 region has the DNA TGTGCCTGGAGGGGACAGGGGATCTACAATGAGCAGTTCTTC.

This clonotype occurred many times. The chain uses TRBV6-1 and TRBJ2-3, with D hard to call. V was clipped by 7 bases and J by 4 bases, with 6 bases between them. The CDR3 is 11 residues long. Germline V lookup: CDR1 MNHNS, CDR2 SASEGT. The CDR3 sequence is CASKGSDTQYF. The CDR3, as DNA: TGTGCCAGCAAAGGTTCAGATACGCAGTATTTT.

V usage is TRBV5-8 and J usage is TRBJ2-5; D perhaps matches TRBD2 (6 bases). The CDR3 is 14 residues long. V was clipped by 4 bases and J by 0 bases, with 10 bases between them. Germline assignment: CDR1 SGHTS and CDR2 YDEGEE. This CDR3 reads CASSGGSYQETQYF. Written as DNA, the CDR3 is TGTGCCAGCAGCGGAGGGAGTTACCAAGAGACCCAGTACTTC.

In this sample, this clonotype turned up a few times. V gene TRBV5-1 combines with J gene TRBJ2-3; TRBD2 matches at 14 bases. V trimming: 3 bases; J trimming: 2 bases; junction bases outside the gene matches: 2. This CDR3 comprises 16 residues. In germline, CDR1 is SGHRS, CDR2 YFSETQ. DNA for the CDR3: TGCGCCAGCAGCTCGACTAGCGGGAGGGCCACAGATACGCAGTATTTT. This encodes CASSSTSGRATDTQYF. The complete variable domain, with remaining parts taken from reference TRBV5-1 and TRBJ2-3, reads KAGVTQTPRYLIKTRGQQVTLSCSPISGHRSVSWYQQTPGQGLQFLFEYFSETQRNKGNFPGRFSGRQFSNSRSEMNVSTLELGDSALYLCASSSTSGRATDTQYFGPGTRLTVL.

The chain employs TRBV7-9 and TRBJ2-1; D gene ambiguous. V was clipped by 3 bases and J by 7 bases, with 7 bases between them. The CDR3 runs 12 residues. Germline V gene data show CDR1 as SEHNR and CDR2 as FQNEAQ (reference sequence). In nucleotides, the CDR3 is TGTGCCAGCAGCTTTGTGTGGAATGAGCAGTTCTTC. This gives the protein CASSFVWNEQFF.

This clonotype was detected ten times or more. The chain joins TRBV7-3 to TRBJ1-1; no clear D. With 0 bases removed from V and 4 bases from J, the gap between germline ends came to 6 bases. CDR3 length: 13 amino acids. Per germline, CDR1 SGHTA and CDR2 FQGTGA. CDR3 residues: CASSLTWVTEAFF. For the CDR3, the DNA is TGTGCCAGCAGCTTAACGTGGGTCACTGAAGCTTTCTTT.

This clonotype was seen only a few times. This rearrangement joins TRBV24-1 to TRBJ2-1, with D possibly being TRBD2 (6 bases). This CDR3 is built from 16 residues. Looked up from germline, CDR1 is KGHDR and CDR2 is SFDVKD. Trimming stripped 1 base from V and 10 bases from J, with 19 bases between. The CDR3 DNA reads as TGTGCCACCAGTGATTTTGGGACTCCAAAAGGCTGGGAGCAGTTCTTC. It specifies CATSDFGTPKGWEQFF.